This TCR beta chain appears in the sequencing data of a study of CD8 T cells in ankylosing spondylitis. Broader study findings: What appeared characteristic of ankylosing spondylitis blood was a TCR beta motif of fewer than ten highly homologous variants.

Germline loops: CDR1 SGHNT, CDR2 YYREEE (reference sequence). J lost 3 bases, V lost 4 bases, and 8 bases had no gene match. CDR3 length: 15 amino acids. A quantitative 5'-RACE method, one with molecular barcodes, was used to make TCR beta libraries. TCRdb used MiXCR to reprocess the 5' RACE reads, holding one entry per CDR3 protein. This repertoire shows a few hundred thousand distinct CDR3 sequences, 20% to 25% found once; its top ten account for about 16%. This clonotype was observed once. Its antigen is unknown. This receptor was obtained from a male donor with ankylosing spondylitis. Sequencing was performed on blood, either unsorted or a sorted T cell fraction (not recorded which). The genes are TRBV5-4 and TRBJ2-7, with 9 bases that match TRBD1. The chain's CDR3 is CASSPGQGVGYEQYF. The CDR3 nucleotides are TGTGCCAGCAGCCCGGGACAGGGTGTTGGCTACGAGCAGTACTTC.